Listed below are T cell receptor beta chains from one sample, sequenced in a study of blood T cell repertoires in COVID-19. TCRdb keeps only in-frame clones here, not all; method: immunoSEQ multiplex PCR. This repertoire shows 120,000 or so clones, approximately 90% found once; its top ten account for about 1.5%. Sequencing used peripheral blood. These receptors were taken from a human donor in a cohort sampled during active COVID-19. Each CDR3 is given with its conserved first and last residue. The order of the fields is D gene, J gene, V gene, CDR3 protein. D genes are given only for firm matches.

D: TRBD1; J: TRBJ2-3; V: TRBV7-9; CDR3: CASSLSTGATDTQYF
D: TRBD1; J: TRBJ1-1; V: TRBV7-9; CDR3: CASSLAIGTVNTEAFF
D: -; J: TRBJ1-3; V: TRBV2; CDR3: CASSALRGQDLSGNTIYF
D: TRBD2; J: TRBJ2-3; V: TRBV5-4; CDR3: CASSFSSGRPYTDTQYF
D: TRBD2; J: TRBJ2-7; V: TRBV24-1; CDR3: CATSSEGRGDEQYF
D: -; J: TRBJ2-7; V: TRBV28; CDR3: CASSLSVAGEQYF
D: -; J: TRBJ2-2; V: TRBV27; CDR3: CASSLIGRRSGELFF
D: -; J: TRBJ1-1; V: TRBV10-3; CDR3: CAISGEGRGNTEAFF
D: -; J: TRBJ2-5; V: TRBV7-8; CDR3: CASRANTGIQETQYF
D: TRBD1; J: TRBJ2-2; V: TRBV5-1; CDR3: CASSNRGASGELFF
D: TRBD2; J: TRBJ2-2; V: TRBV4-1; CDR3: CASSQARGSENTGELFF
D: -; J: TRBJ2-2; V: TRBV7-6; CDR3: CASSQRGYTGELFF
D: -; J: TRBJ1-2; V: TRBV21-1; CDR3: CASSKAGRGRKCYGYTF
D: -; J: TRBJ2-1; V: TRBV20-1; CDR3: CSPFSYNEQFF
D: -; J: TRBJ2-2; V: TRBV5-1; CDR3: CASSLGRHETGELFF
D: -; J: TRBJ2-2; V: TRBV19; CDR3: CASSVVGSFTGELFF